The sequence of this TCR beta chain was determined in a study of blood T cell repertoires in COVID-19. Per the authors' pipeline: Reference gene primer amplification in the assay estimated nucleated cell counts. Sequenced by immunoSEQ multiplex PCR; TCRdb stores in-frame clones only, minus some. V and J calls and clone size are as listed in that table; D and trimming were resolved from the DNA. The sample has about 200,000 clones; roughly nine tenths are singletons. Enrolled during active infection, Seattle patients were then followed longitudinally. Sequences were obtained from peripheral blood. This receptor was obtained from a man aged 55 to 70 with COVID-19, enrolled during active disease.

The CDR3 here is CATSDEDGVDYNEQFF. In DNA, the CDR3 is TGTGCCACCAGTGATGAAGACGGGGTAGACTACAATGAGCAGTTCTTC. V is TRBV24-1 and J is TRBJ2-1, with D possibly TRBD2 on 5 matching bases. The V end was cut by 3 bases, the J end by 3 bases, with 14 bases between. The CDR3 length is 16 residues. Germline CDR1 KGHDR, CDR2 SFDVKD.